The clone carrying this TCR beta chain has ten or more counts. TCRdb itself ran the 5' RACE reads through MiXCR, one entry per CDR3 protein. The sample has 550,000 to 700,000 distinct CDR3 sequences; around 20% are singletons. Germline V gene data show CDR1 as SQVTM and CDR2 as ANQGSEA. Trimming took 2 bases from V and 0 from J, leaving 8 bases between them. CDR3 length: 14 amino acids. This sample was taken from a study of identical twins. This same sample was also taken into another study, of T cells expressing NK-cell markers. This second report adds: Cells sorted as CD3+CD56+NKG2C+, CD3+CD56+NKG2C- and CD3+CD56-NKG2C+ T cells supplied the TCR beta repertoires.

The V call is TRBV29-1, the J call TRBJ2-1; D is possibly TRBD1 or TRBD2 (6 bases each). Sequenced: PBMCs. This TCR came from a woman between 18 and 29 years old in good health. CDR3 region: CSVERGVSYNEQFF. The CDR3 DNA reads TGCAGCGTTGAAAGGGGGGTCTCCTACAATGAGCAGTTCTTC.